This T cell receptor beta chain was captured in a study of post-analysis software for immune sequencing data. Regarding the study as a whole: When the samples were clustered directly with F measure, those that had been prepared in the same batch showed strong co-clustering. Patients carried a handful of TRBV segments more frequently than controls did, and TRBV5-6, TRBV5-1 and TRBV20-1 were among them.

Notes on this clonotype: No antigen is known for it.

The germline V and J ends were trimmed by 4 bases and 3 bases, with 12 bases remaining between them. The CDR3 length is 14 residues. Germline V lookup: CDR1 MNHEY, CDR2 SVGEGT. Included in the TCR beta cDNA libraries were unique molecular identifiers. TCRdb recomputed calls from the PCR reads with MiXCR, one row per CDR3 protein. The sample lists about 430,000 distinct CDR3 sequences; roughly 38% were seen once. Sequenced: blood. The V call is TRBV6-2 or TRBV6-3, the J call TRBJ2-5, with D perhaps matching TRBD1 or TRBD2 (5 bases each). This sequence originates from a girl aged 2 to 10 with multiple sclerosis. The CDR3 coding sequence is TGTGCCAGCAGTTCCCCTATGGGGGAAGAGACCCAGTACTTC. It specifies CASSSPMGEETQYF.